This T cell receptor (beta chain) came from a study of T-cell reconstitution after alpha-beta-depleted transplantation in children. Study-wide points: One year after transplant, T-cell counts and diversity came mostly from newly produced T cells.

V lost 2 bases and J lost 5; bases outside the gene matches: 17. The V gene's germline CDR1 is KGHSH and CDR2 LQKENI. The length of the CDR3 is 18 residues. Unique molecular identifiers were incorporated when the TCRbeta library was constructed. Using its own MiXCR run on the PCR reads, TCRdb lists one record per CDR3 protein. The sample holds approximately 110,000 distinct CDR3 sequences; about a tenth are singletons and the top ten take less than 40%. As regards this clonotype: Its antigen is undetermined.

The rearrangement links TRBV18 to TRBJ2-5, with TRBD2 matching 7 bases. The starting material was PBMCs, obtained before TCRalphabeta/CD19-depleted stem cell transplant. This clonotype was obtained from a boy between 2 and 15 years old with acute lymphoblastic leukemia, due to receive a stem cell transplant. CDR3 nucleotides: TGTGCCAGCTCACCATTCCCTAGCGGAACCCCCGGAGAGGAGACCCAGTACTTC. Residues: CASSPFPSGTPGEETQYF.